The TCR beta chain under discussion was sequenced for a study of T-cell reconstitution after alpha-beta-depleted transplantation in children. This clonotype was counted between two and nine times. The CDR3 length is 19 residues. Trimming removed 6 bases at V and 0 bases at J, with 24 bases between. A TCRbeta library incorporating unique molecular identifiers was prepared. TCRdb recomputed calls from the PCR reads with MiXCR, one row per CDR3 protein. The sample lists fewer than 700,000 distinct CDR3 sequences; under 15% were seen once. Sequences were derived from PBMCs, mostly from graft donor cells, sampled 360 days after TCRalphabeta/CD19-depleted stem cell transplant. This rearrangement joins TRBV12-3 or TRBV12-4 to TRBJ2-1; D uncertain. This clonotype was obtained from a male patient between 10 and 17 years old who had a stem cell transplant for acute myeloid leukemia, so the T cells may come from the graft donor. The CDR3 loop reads CASRTSFPKGPISYNEQFF. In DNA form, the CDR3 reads TGTGCCAGCAGGACATCATTCCCTAAAGGGCCCATCTCCTACAATGAGCAGTTCTTC.